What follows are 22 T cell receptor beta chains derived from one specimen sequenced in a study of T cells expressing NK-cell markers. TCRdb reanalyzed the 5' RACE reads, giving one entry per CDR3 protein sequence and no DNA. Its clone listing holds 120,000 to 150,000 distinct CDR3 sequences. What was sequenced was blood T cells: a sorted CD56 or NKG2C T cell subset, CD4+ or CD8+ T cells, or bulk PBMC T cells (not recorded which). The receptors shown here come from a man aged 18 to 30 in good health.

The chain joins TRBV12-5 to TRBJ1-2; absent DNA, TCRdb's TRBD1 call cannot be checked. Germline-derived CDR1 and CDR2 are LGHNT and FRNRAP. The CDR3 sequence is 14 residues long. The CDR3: CASGAGTSGRGYTF.

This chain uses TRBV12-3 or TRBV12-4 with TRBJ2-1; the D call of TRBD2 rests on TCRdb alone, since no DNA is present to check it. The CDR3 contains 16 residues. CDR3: CASSPGAGLAYNEQFF.

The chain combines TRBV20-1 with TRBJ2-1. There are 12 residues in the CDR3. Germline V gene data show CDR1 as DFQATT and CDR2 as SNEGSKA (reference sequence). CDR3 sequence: CSARDSYNEQFF.

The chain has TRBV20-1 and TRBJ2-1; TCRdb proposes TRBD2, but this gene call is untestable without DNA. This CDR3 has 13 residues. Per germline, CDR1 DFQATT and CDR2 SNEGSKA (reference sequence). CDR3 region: CSAERPSPNEQFF.

The CDR3 spells CASSFVPSYNEQFF. This chain connects TRBV27 to TRBJ2-1; TCRdb proposes TRBD1, but this gene call is untestable without DNA. Germline V gene lookup returns CDR1 MNHEY and CDR2 SMNVEV (reference sequence). The CDR3 runs to 14 residues.

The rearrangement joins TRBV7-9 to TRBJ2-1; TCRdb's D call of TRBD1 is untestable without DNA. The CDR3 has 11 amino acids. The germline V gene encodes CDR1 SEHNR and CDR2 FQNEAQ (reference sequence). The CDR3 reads CASSRAGDLFF.

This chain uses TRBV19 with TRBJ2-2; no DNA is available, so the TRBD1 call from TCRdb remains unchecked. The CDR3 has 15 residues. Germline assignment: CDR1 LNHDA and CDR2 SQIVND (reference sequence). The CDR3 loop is CASSVWGLNTGELFF.

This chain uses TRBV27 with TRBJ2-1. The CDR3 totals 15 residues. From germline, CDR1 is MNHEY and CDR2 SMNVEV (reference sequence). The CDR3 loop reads CASSQFGYPHNEQFF.

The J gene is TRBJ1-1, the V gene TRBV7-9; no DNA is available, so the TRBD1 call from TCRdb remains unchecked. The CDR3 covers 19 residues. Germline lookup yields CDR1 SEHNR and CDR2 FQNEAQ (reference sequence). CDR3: CASSPVVPGQGNMNTEAFF. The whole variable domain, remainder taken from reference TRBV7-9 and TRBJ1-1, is DTGVSQNPRHKITKRGQNVTFRCDPISEHNRLYWYRQTLGQGPEFLTYFQNEAQLEKSRLLSDRFSAERPKGSFSTLEIQRTEQGDSAMYLCASSPVVPGQGNMNTEAFFGQGTRLTVV.

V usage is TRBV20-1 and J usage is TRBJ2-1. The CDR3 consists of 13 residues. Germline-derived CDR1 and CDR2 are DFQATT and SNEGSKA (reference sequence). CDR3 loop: CSARDLTSNEQFF.

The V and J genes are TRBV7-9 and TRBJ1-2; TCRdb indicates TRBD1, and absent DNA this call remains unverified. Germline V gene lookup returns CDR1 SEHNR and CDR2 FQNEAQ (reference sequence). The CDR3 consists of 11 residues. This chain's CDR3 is CASSDSRRDTF. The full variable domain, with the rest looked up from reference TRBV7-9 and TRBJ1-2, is DTGVSQNPRHKITKRGQNVTFRCDPISEHNRLYWYRQTLGQGPEFLTYFQNEAQLEKSRLLSDRFSAERPKGSFSTLEIQRTEQGDSAMYLCASSDSRRDTFGSGTRLTVV.

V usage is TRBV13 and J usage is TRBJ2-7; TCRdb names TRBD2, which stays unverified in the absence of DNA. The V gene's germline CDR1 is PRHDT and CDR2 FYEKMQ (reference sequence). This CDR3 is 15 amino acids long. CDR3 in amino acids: CASSPRGSGMYEQYF.

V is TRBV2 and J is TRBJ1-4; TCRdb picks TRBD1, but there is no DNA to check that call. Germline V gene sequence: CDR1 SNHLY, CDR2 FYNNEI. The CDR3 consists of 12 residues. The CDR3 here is CASSTGYEKLFF.

The CDR3 is CASSQGGGTRNTGELFF. V usage is TRBV4-3 and J usage is TRBJ2-2; TCRdb proposes TRBD1, but this gene call is untestable without DNA. This CDR3 spans 17 amino acids. Germline lookup yields CDR1 LGHNA and CDR2 YSLEER.

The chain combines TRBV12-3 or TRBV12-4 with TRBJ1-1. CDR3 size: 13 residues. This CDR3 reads CASRIDMVPEAFF.

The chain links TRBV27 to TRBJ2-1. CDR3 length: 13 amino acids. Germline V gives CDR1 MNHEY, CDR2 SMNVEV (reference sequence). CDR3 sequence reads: CASSLIGIDEQFF.

CDR3 amino acids: CASLDRGLTDTQYF. The chain uses TRBV2 and TRBJ2-3; as DNA is missing, the TRBD1 call by TCRdb cannot be tested. Germline CDR1 and CDR2: SNHLY and FYNNEI. The CDR3 contains 14 residues.

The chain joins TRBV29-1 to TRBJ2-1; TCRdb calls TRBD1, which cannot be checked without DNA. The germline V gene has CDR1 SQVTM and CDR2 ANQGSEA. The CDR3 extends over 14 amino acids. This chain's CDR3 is CSVEARGLNNEQFF.

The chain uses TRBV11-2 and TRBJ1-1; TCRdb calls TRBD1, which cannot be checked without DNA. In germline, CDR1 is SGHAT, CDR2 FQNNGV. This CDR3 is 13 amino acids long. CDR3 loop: CASSSPDRAQAFF.

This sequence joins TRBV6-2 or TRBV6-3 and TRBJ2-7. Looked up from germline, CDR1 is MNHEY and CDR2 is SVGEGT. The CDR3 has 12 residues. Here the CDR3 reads CASSYAGPEQYF.

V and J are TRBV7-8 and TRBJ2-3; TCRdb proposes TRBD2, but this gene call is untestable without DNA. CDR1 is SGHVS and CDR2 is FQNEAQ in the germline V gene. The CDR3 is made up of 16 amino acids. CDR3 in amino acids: CASSLSAGGFADTQYF.

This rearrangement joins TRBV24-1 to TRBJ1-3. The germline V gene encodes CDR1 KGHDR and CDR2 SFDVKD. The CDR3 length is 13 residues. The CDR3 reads CATSDSTGNTIYF.